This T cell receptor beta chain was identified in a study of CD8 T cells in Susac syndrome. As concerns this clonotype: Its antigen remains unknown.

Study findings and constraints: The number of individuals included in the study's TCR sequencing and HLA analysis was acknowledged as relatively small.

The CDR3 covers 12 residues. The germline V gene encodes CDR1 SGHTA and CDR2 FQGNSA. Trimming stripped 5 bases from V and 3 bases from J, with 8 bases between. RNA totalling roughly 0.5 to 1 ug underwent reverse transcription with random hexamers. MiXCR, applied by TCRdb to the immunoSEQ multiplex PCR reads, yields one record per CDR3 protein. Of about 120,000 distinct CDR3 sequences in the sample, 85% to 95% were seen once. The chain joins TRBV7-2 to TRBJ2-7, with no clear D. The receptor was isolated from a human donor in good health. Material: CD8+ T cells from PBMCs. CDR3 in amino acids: CASSRTSYEQYF. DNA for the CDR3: TGTGCCAGCAGCCGAACAAGCTACGAGCAGTACTTC.